This T cell receptor (beta chain) was observed in a study of OX40 agonist ivuxolimab in advanced cancers. At the level of the study: Under the entry rules, prior anti-PD-1, anti-PD-L1 or anti-CTLA-4 therapy was allowed, and approximately 40% had some.

CDR3 length equals 15 residues. After removal of 5 bases from V and 7 bases from J, the junction contained 9 bases not matched to a gene. Germline V gene data show CDR1 as SGHTA and CDR2 as FQGNSA. Notes on this clone: Its antigen is not identified.

Findings and limits, study-wide: Clonal expansion from baseline to week 6 occurred in both CD4+ and CD8+ T cells.

Patients who had autoimmune disease history or got systemic immunosuppression were left out. Produced via immunoSEQ multiplex PCR; TCRdb's table is partial and in-frame only. Here the sample spans about 45,000 clones, around nine tenths being singletons. The genes are TRBV7-2 and TRBJ2-1, with 9 bases matching TRBD2. The source material was CD4+ or CD8+ T cells sorted from blood, sampled in a trial of the OX40 agonist ivuxolimab. This TCR was sampled from an adult with an advanced solid tumor such as melanoma, head and neck, liver or kidney cancer. The CDR3, as DNA: TGTGCCAGCAGCCGACCTAGCGGGACTAAAAATGAGCAGTTCTTC. Protein sequence: CASSRPSGTKNEQFF.